A selection of T cell receptor beta chains follows, all from one sample in a study of cytomegalovirus exposure and HLA in healthy donors. Data came from immunoSEQ multiplex PCR; TCRdb stores just in-frame clones and leaves some out. The profile shows some 270,000 clones, about 90% of them singletons. Material: PBMCs. These receptors were obtained from a girl aged 2 to 10 in good health and CMV-seronegative. CDR3s include the opening cysteine and the closing phenylalanine or tryptophan. The order of the fields is J gene, clone size, V gene, D gene, CDR3 protein, CDR3 DNA. A D gene is named only where the DNA matches it firmly. The size of a clone is reported for some rows only, either as once, few or many, or as a class for expanded clones.

>TRBJ2-7|-|TRBV7-2|-
CASSLISSDYEQYF
TGTGCCAGCAGCTTAATCTCCAGCGACTACGAGCAGTACTTC
>TRBJ2-5|-|TRBV5-4|-
CASSSPLGGQETQYF
TGTGCCAGCAGCTCCCCCTTGGGGGGCCAAGAGACCCAGTACTTC
>TRBJ2-5|-|TRBV4-1|TRBD1
CASSQGLGQGETQYF
TGCGCCAGCAGCCAAGGACTAGGACAGGGCGAGACCCAGTACTTC
>TRBJ2-3|-|TRBV7-6|TRBD2
CASSETSGGHFLDTQYF
TGTGCCAGCAGCGAGACTAGCGGGGGGCACTTTCTTGATACGCAGTATTTT
>TRBJ1-1|-|TRBV19|-
CASSIGAGPTEAFF
TGTGCCAGTAGTATCGGAGCAGGGCCAACTGAAGCTTTCTTT
>TRBJ2-5|-|TRBV11-2|-
CASSLELSYQETQYF
TGTGCCAGCAGCTTAGAGTTATCGTACCAAGAGACCCAGTACTTC
>TRBJ2-7|-|TRBV18|-
CASSSDSYEQYF
TGTGCCAGCTCGTCCGACAGTTACGAGCAGTACTTC
>TRBJ2-1|-|TRBV10-1|TRBD1
CASSESGQYNEQFF
TGCGCCAGCAGTGAGTCGGGACAGTACAATGAGCAGTTCTTC
>TRBJ2-2|-|TRBV11-2|-
CASSLGTGAGELFF
TGTGCCAGCAGCTTAGGCACGGGGGCCGGGGAGCTGTTTTTT
>TRBJ2-7|-|TRBV5-6|-
CASSLESGNEQYF
TGTGCCAGCAGCTTGGAGTCCGGGAACGAGCAGTACTTC
>TRBJ2-3|-|TRBV7-3|-
CASRPYSVHRGTDTQYF
TGTGCCAGCAGGCCGTACTCGGTACATCGGGGTACAGATACGCAGTATTTT
>TRBJ1-1|-|TRBV13|TRBD1
CASTKQGTEAFF
TGTGCCAGCACCAAACAGGGGACTGAAGCTTTCTTT
>TRBJ1-4|once|TRBV21-1|-
CASRDRGALNEKLFF
TGTGCCAGCAGAGACCGGGGAGCGCTTAATGAAAAACTGTTTTTT
>TRBJ1-4|-|TRBV20-1|-
CSATGGGKLFF
TGCAGTGCTACAGGTGGGGGGAAACTGTTTTTT
>TRBJ1-3|-|TRBV11-3|-
CASSLAGSGNTIYF
TGTGCCAGCAGCTTAGCAGGGTCTGGAAACACCATATATTTT
>TRBJ2-1|-|TRBV11-2|-
CASSPQGGTYNEQFF
TGTGCCAGCAGCCCACAGGGGGGGACTTACAATGAGCAGTTCTTC
>TRBJ1-5|-|TRBV5-1|-
CASSPDRNLHGNQPQHF
TGCGCCAGCAGCCCGGACAGAAATCTTCATGGCAATCAGCCCCAGCATTTT
>TRBJ1-6|-|TRBV5-1|-
CASSLGQYNSPLHF
TGCGCCAGCAGCTTGGGACAGTATAATTCACCCCTCCACTTT
>TRBJ2-1|-|TRBV2|-
CAMIFPRIGNEQFF
TGTGCCATGATCTTCCCGAGAATTGGTAATGAGCAGTTCTTC
>TRBJ1-2|-|TRBV27|-
CASSLRGYGYTF
TGTGCCAGCAGTTTGCGAGGTTATGGCTACACCTTC
>TRBJ1-5|-|TRBV19|-
CASSLTQGPRGNQPQHF
TGTGCCAGTAGCCTAACACAGGGCCCGCGGGGCAATCAGCCCCAGCATTTT
>TRBJ2-7|-|TRBV6-5|-
CASSSEPRWNEQYF
TGTGCCAGCAGTTCAGAGCCGCGGTGGAACGAGCAGTACTTC
>TRBJ1-5|-|TRBV27|TRBD1
CASSLTGAVQPQHF
TGTGCCAGCAGTTTGACAGGGGCGGTTCAGCCCCAGCATTTT
>TRBJ2-1|-|TRBV9|TRBD2
CASSVGGTRDNEQFF
TGTGCCAGCAGCGTAGGTGGGACTAGAGACAATGAGCAGTTCTTC
>TRBJ1-5|-|TRBV7-6|-
CASSLGFRDLDQPQHF
TGTGCCAGCAGCTTAGGTTTCAGGGATTTGGATCAGCCCCAGCATTTT
>TRBJ2-1|-|TRBV18|TRBD2
CASSLSGAEQFF
TGTGCCAGCTCACTCAGCGGGGCTGAGCAGTTCTTC
>TRBJ1-5|-|TRBV2|TRBD1
CASSGPGQGNQPQHF
TGTGCCAGCAGTGGGCCGGGACAGGGCAATCAGCCCCAGCATTTT
>TRBJ1-4|-|TRBV5-1|-
CASSLPELGNEKLFF
TGCGCCAGCAGCTTGCCGGAGTTGGGTAATGAAAAACTGTTTTTT
>TRBJ2-5|-|TRBV13|TRBD2
CASSWGTSGGLVYF
TGTGCCAGCAGCTGGGGGACTAGCGGGGGCCTCGTGTACTTC
>TRBJ2-1|-|TRBV27|TRBD2
CASSLPGLAGARDHNEQFF
TGTGCCAGCAGTTTGCCCGGACTAGCGGGAGCAAGAGACCACAATGAGCAGTTCTTC
>TRBJ2-3|few|TRBV6-6|-
CASSLGPGADTQYF
TGTGCCAGCAGTCTCGGACCGGGGGCAGATACGCAGTATTTT
>TRBJ2-3|-|TRBV30|-
CAWSVAGATDTQYF
TGTGCCTGGAGTGTGGCGGGGGCCACAGATACGCAGTATTTT
>TRBJ1-6|-|TRBV7-2|TRBD1
CASSPAQGANNSPLHF
TGTGCCAGCAGCCCCGCTCAGGGGGCGAACAATTCACCCCTCCACTTT
>TRBJ2-2|-|TRBV9|TRBD1
CASSVGPGQGTGELFF
TGTGCCAGCAGCGTAGGGCCGGGACAGGGTACCGGGGAGCTGTTTTTT
>TRBJ2-5|-|TRBV5-1|TRBD2
CASSAGTSGDGETQYF
TGCGCCAGCAGCGCAGGGACTAGCGGGGACGGGGAGACCCAGTACTTC
>TRBJ2-3|-|TRBV29-1|TRBD2
CSVDATSVGLAGGSGTDTQYF
TGCAGCGTTGACGCGACCAGCGTGGGACTAGCGGGGGGGTCGGGTACAGATACGCAGTATTTT
>TRBJ2-5|-|TRBV5-4|-
CASSLDRSELGETQYF
TGTGCCAGCAGCTTGGATCGAAGCGAGTTAGGAGAGACCCAGTACTTC
>TRBJ1-4|-|TRBV6-1|-
CASSESGFEKLFF
TGTGCCAGCAGTGAGTCAGGGTTTGAAAAACTGTTTTTT
>TRBJ2-5|-|TRBV10-3|TRBD2
CAISEISGRALDQETQYF
TGTGCCATCAGTGAGATTAGCGGGAGGGCCTTGGACCAAGAGACCCAGTACTTC
>TRBJ1-2|-|TRBV6-5|TRBD1
CASSYGQGASGYTF
TGTGCCAGCAGTTACGGACAGGGGGCCTCAGGCTACACCTTC
>TRBJ2-5|-|TRBV18|TRBD2
CASSPKLAGGQETQYF
TGTGCCAGCTCACCGAAACTAGCGGGGGGCCAAGAGACCCAGTACTTC
>TRBJ2-6|-|TRBV6-1|-
CASSESLPGANVLTF
TGTGCCAGCAGTGAGTCCCTCCCCGGGGCCAACGTCCTGACTTTC
>TRBJ2-7|-|TRBV7-8|TRBD2
CASSHLPSGGAGEQYF
TGTGCCAGCAGCCACCTCCCTAGCGGGGGGGCGGGAGAGCAGTACTTC
>TRBJ2-3|-|TRBV6-1|-
CASSFGSLGSDTQYF
TGTGCCAGTAGTTTCGGGTCCCTTGGCAGCGATACGCAGTATTTT